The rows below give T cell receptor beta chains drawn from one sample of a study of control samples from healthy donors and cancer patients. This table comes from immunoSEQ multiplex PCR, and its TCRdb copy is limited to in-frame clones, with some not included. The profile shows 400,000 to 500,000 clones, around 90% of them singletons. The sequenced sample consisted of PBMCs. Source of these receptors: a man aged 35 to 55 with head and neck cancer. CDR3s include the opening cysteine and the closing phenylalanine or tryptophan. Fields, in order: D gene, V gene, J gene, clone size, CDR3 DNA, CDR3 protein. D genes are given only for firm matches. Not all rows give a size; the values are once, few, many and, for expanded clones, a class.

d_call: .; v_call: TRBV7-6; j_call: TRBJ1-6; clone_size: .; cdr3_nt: TGTGCCAGCAGCTTATCGAAAGGAGATTCACCCCTCCACTTT; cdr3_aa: CASSLSKGDSPLHF
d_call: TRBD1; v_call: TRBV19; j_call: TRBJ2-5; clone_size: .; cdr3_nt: TGTGCCAGTAGTCCAAGGACAGGGCTGGGAGAGACCCAGTACTTC; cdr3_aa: CASSPRTGLGETQYF
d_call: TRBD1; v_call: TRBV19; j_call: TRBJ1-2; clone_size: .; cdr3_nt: TGTGCCAGCGGGGACAGACCTAACTATGGCTACACCTTC; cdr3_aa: CASGDRPNYGYTF
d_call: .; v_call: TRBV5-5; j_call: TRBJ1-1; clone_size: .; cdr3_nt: TGTGCCAGCAGCTTGGTTACAGGCGCGAACACTGAAGCTTTCTTT; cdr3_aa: CASSLVTGANTEAFF
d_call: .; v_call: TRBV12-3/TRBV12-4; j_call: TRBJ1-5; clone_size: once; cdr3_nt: TGTGCCAGCGCCGACCGGGCCAATCAGCCCCAGCATTTT; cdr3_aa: CASADRANQPQHF
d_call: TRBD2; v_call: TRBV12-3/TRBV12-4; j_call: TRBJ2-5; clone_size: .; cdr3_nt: TGTGCCAGCAGCCGGGACTATCTGGAGACCCAGTACTTC; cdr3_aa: CASSRDYLETQYF
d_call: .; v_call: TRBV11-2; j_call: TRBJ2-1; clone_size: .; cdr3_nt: TGTGCCAGCAGCTCTAGCGACCCCCGAGTACAGTTCTTC; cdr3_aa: CASSSSDPRVQFF
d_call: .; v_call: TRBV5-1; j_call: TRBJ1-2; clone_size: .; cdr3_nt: TGCGCCAGCAGCCCATACACGGCGAGTAGCTATGGCTACACCTTC; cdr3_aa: CASSPYTASSYGYTF
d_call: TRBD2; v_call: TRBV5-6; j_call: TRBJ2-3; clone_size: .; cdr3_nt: TGTGCCAGCAGTCCCGGGACTAGCCGCACAGATACGCAGTATTTT; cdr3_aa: CASSPGTSRTDTQYF
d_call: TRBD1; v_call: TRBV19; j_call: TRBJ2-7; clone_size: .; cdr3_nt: TGTGCCAGTGCACAGGGGGACAACTCCTACGAGCAGTACTTC; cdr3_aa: CASAQGDNSYEQYF
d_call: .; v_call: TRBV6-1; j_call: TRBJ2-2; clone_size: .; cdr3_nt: TGTGCCAGCAGTGAAGCCCTAGGTAGCGCCGGGGAGCTGTTTTTT; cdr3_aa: CASSEALGSAGELFF
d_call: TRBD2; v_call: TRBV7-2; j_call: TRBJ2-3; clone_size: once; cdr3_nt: TGTGCCAGCAGCGTTTCTAGCGGGGGGGGGACAGATACGCAGTATTTT; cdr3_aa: CASSVSSGGGTDTQYF
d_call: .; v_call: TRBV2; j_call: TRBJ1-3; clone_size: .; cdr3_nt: TGTGCCAGCAGTGCATCCACGGGACCCATCTCTGGAAACACCATATATTTT; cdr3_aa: CASSASTGPISGNTIYF
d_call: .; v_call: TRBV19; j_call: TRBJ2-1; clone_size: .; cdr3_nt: TGTGCCAGTAGGCCCGAAGGCCGGCACAATGAGCAGTTCTTC; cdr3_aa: CASRPEGRHNEQFF
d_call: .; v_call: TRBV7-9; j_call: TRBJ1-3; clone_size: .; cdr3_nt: TGTGCCAGCAGGGCTGGCAGGATCTCTGGAAACACCATATATTTT; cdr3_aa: CASRAGRISGNTIYF
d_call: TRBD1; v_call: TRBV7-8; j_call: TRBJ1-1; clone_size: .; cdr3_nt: TGTGCCAGCAGCTTAGCTTTGCCGGGACAGGGCATCAACACTGAAGCTTTCTTT; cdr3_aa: CASSLALPGQGINTEAFF
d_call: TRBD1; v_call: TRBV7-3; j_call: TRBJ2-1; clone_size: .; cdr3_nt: TGTGCCAGCAGCTCCCTGGGACAGGGGGGAGGTGAGCAGTTCTTC; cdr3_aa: CASSSLGQGGGEQFF
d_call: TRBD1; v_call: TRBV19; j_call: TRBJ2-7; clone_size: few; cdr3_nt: TGTGCCAGTAGCCTCGGGACAGGGTTTCGAGAGCAGTACTTC; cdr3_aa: CASSLGTGFREQYF
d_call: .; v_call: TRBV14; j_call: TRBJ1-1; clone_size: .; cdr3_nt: TGTGCCAGCAGCCAAGTAGGGGGTTTACTTGGTGAAGCTTTCTTT; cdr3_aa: CASSQVGGLLGEAFF
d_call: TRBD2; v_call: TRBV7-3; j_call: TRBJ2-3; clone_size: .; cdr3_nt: TGTGCCAGCAGCTTATGGGGGAGGGCTCAGGATACGCAGTATTTT; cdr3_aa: CASSLWGRAQDTQYF
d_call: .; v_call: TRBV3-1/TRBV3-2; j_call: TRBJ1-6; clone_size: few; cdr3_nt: TGTGCCAGCAGCCAATCCTTGACCCTTTATAATTCACCCCTCCACTTT; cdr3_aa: CASSQSLTLYNSPLHF
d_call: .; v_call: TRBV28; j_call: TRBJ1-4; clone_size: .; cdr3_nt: TGTGCCAGCAGTTCCCGAACCGACAGCGGCGAAAAACTGTTTTTT; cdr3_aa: CASSSRTDSGEKLFF
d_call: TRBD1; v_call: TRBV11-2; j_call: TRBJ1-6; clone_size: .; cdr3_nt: TGTGCCAGCAGCAGAGGGACAGGGAATAATTCACCCCTCCACTTT; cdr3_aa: CASSRGTGNNSPLHF
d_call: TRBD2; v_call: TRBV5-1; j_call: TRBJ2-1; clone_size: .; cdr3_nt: TGCGCCAGCAGCCAGGGACTAGCGGGAGGGCATGAGCAGTTCTTC; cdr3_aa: CASSQGLAGGHEQFF
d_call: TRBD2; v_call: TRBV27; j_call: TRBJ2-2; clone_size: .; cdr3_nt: TGTGCCAGCAGTTTAAGGAGCGGGATGAACACCGGGGAGCTGTTTTTT; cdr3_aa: CASSLRSGMNTGELFF
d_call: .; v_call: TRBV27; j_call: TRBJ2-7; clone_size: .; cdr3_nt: TGTGCCAGCGGAACAGGGGAGCAGTACTTC; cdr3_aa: CASGTGEQYF
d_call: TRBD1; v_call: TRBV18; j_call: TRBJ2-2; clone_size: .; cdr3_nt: TGTGCCAGCTCACCGCTACCCACCAATACAGGGGTCGGGACCGGGGAGCTGTTTTTT; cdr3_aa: CASSPLPTNTGVGTGELFF
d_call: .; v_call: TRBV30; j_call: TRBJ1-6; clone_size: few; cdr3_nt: TGTGCCTGGAGTTCAGGGCGAATCTATTCACCCCTCCACTTT; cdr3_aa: CAWSSGRIYSPLHF
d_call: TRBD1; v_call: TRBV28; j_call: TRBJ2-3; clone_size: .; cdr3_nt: TGTGCCAGCAGTCCCTTAGGGGACAGGGGGGTAGATACGCAGTATTTT; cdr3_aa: CASSPLGDRGVDTQYF
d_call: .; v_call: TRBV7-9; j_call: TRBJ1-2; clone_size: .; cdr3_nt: TGTGCCAGCAGCTCCGGTCCGGAGGGGGGCTACACCTTC; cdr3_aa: CASSSGPEGGYTF
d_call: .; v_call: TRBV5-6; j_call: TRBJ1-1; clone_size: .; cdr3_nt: TGTGCCAGCAGCTTGGGGTGGGGAAGTGAAGCTTTCTTT; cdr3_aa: CASSLGWGSEAFF
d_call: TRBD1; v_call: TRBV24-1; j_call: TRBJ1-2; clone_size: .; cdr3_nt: TGTGCCACCAGTGGACAGGGGGGCGGCTACACCTTC; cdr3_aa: CATSGQGGGYTF
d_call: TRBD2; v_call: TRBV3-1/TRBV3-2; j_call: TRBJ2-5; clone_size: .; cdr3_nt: TGTGCCAGCAGCCAACATTCCCTTCAACTAGCGGTCCAAGAGACCCAGTACTTC; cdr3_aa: CASSQHSLQLAVQETQYF
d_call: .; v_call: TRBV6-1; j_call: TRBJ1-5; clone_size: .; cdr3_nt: TGTGCCAGCAGTGAAGCGAGACAGCCTAGCAATCAGCCCCAGCATTTT; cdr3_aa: CASSEARQPSNQPQHF
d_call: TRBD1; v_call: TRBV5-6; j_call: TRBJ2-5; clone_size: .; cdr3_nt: TGTGCCAGCAGCCTAGGGACAGGGGGTCAAGAGACCCAGTACTTC; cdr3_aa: CASSLGTGGQETQYF
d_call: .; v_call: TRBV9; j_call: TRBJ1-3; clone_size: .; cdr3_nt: TGTGCCAGCAGCGAACAGGGTTTTGGAAACACCATATATTTT; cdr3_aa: CASSEQGFGNTIYF
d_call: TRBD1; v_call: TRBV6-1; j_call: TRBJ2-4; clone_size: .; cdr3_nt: TGTGCCAGCAGTGAAGCACTTACCGGGACAGAAAGAAGTACGGCCAAAAACATTCAGTACTTC; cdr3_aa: CASSEALTGTERSTAKNIQYF
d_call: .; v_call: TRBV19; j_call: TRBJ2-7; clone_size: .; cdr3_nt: TGTGCCAGTAGGCTCGGGCACGAGCAGTACTTC; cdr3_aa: CASRLGHEQYF
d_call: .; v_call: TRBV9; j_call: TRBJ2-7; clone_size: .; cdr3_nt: TGTGCCAGCAGCCCTCGGGACGACTACGAGCAGTACTTC; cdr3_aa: CASSPRDDYEQYF
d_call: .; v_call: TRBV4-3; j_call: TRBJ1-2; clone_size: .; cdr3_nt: TGCGCCAGCAGCCATAGGGGATCCTATGGCTACACCTTC; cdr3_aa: CASSHRGSYGYTF
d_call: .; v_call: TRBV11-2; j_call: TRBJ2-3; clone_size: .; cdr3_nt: TGTGCCAGCAGCAGCCTGGGGGGCCCGGCCACAGATACGCAGTATTTT; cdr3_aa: CASSSLGGPATDTQYF
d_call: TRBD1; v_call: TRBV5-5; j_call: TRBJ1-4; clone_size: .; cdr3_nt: TGTGCCAGCAGCCAATGGGGACAGGGGACAACTAATGAAAAACTGTTTTTT; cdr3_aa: CASSQWGQGTTNEKLFF
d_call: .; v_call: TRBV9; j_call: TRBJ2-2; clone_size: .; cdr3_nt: TGTGCCAGCAGCGCAGACTCAGTGGTCCCCGGGGAGCTGTTTTTT; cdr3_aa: CASSADSVVPGELFF
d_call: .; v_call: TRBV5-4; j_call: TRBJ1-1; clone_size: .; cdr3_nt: TGTGCCAGCAGCTTGGGGGTACAGGGGAACACTGAAGCTTTCTTT; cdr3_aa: CASSLGVQGNTEAFF
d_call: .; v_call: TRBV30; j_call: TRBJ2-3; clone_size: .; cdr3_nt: TGTGCCTGGAGTTCTAAGCGCACAGATACGCAGTATTTT; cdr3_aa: CAWSSKRTDTQYF
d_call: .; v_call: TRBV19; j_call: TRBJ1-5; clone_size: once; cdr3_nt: TGTGCCAGTAGTAATAGCAATCAGCCCCAGCATTTT; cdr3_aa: CASSNSNQPQHF
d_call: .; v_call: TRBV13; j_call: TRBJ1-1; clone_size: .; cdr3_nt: TGTGCCAGCAGCTTAGAGATAGGCACTGAAGCTTTCTTT; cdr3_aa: CASSLEIGTEAFF
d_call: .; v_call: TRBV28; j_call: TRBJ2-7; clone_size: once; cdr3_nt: TGTGCCAGCAGTCCTCCCCAGCGCCTCTCCTACGAGCAGTACTTC; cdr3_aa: CASSPPQRLSYEQYF
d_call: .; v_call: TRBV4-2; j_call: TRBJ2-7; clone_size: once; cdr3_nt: TGTGCCAGCAGCCAACACTCTGCAGACTACGAGCAGTACTTC; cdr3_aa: CASSQHSADYEQYF
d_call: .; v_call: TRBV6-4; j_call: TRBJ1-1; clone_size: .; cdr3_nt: TGTGCCAGCAGTGACAGGGAGGGGGGGAACACTGAAGCTTTCTTT; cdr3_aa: CASSDREGGNTEAFF
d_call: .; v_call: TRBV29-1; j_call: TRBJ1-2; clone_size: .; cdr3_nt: TGCAGCGTTGGAACAGGCCTATCGCGGCCAAACTATGGCTACACCTTC; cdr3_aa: CSVGTGLSRPNYGYTF
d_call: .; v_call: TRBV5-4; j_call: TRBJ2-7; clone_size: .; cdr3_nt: TGTGCCAGCAGCTTGGCAGGGACCTACGAGCAGTACTTC; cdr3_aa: CASSLAGTYEQYF
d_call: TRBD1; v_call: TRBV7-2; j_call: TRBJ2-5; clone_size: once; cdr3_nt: TGTGCCAGCAGCTTATTGGGACAGGGGTTAGAGACCCAGTACTTC; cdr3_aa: CASSLLGQGLETQYF
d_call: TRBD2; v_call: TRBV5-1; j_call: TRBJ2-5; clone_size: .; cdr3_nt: TGCGCCAGCAGCTTGGAGAGGGAACTAGCGGGGGGGCCCCTGGAGACCCAGTACTTC; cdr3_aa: CASSLERELAGGPLETQYF
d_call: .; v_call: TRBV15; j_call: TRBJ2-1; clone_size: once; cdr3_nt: TGTGCCACCAGCAGAGAGGGTCGGGGTGAGCAGTTCTTC; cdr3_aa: CATSREGRGEQFF
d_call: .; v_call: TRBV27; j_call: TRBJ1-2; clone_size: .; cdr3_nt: TGTGCCAGCGGAAAAGGCGGGGACTATGGCTACACCTTC; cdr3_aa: CASGKGGDYGYTF
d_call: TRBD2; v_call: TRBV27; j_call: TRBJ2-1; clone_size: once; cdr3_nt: TGTGCCAGCAGCGACAGGTTAGCGGGATGGAATGAGCAGTTCTTC; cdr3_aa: CASSDRLAGWNEQFF